This note documents a single T cell receptor (beta chain) sequence. The antigen is undetermined. This record belongs to a study of cytomegalovirus exposure and HLA in healthy donors. Across the whole study: Caucasian-associated ancestry cluster membership applied to approximately 84% of around 400 genotyped donors.

Both 60 Vbeta primers and 13 Jbeta primers went into the PCR. Profiling relied on immunoSEQ multiplex PCR, and the TCRdb table lists in-frame clones only, not all of them. The table includes just over 150,000 clones, over 65% detected once. Study results and limitations: Some TCR beta chains (164 of them) were listed as cytomegalovirus-associated. According to a later analysis, donors in an Asian-associated ancestry cluster reportedly had fewer N-insertions than the roughly 640-donor mean.

Per germline, CDR1 MNHEY and CDR2 SVGAGI. The CDR3 consists of 15 residues. J lost 3 bases, V lost 0 bases, and 5 bases had no gene match. The sequence was obtained from a woman between 40 and 55 years old in good health and CMV-seronegative. Sequencing was carried out using PBMCs. The V gene is TRBV6-5, the J gene TRBJ2-7; 7 bases agree with TRBD1. CDR3 amino acids: CASSYSTGRVYEQYF. CDR3 coding DNA: TGTGCCAGCAGTTACTCGACAGGGCGCGTCTACGAGCAGTACTTC.